A single TCR beta chain is shown here with its context. This clone was seen just once. Its antigen is still unknown. The record has no base qualities; no much larger clone is one base away. The same CDR3 also results from other DNA sequences found in this sample. Using the deep immunoSEQ assay, multiplex PCR amplified TCR CDR3 regions from genomic DNA. For each cell subset, the extracted genomic DNA was distributed evenly across all wells of several immunoSEQ 96-well plates, and each plate served as one replicate. For sorted subsets, each replicate PCR was loaded with approximately 0.2 ug genomic DNA, equivalent to 30,000 to 35,000 T cell genomes. Purified libraries were measured with a Qubit 3.0 fluorometer, size-checked on a Bioanalyzer 2100, and measured again with the KAPA Library Quantification kit. Each immunoSEQ 96-well plate was sequenced on its own single-read 150-cycle Illumina NextSeq 550 flow cell. Regarding the original processing steps: Because the immunoSEQ output included only junctional sequences and no quality scores, the filtering could not be the same as the filtering used for full-length reads. To assign V/J genes and CDR3, sequences were annotated against IMGT germline references using PyIR, a Python wrapper for IgBLAST v1.9. Reads with weak V/J assignments (E-value above 1e-6), missing CDR3, stop codons, out-of-frame junctions, or ambiguous translated residues were removed. V3J clonotypes were defined by identical inferred V gene, J gene, and CDR3 amino acid sequence. Percentage overlap between repertoires was computed as shared unique clonotypes divided by the size of the smaller repertoire. Richness of each repertoire was evaluated using RTK rarefaction, the Chao1 estimator, and Recon v2.1 estimates of unobserved clonotypes. Generation probabilities for all TCRbeta clonotypes obtained by the gDNA method from a few donors were computed using OLGA. TCRdb carries this immuneACCESS record with in-frame sequences only. Its versions omit some clonotypes, under half of them owing to an unresolved V gene in the studies checked, with the rest unexplained. V, J and clone size were drawn from that table, and D and trimming were deduced from the DNA. This sample has some 2.1 million clones in its table, and 95% of those were observed once. The ten largest clones take up roughly 0.13% of the sample.

The data are from a study of shared clonotypes between healthy human individuals (TCRdb year 2020). Regarding the complete study: The cohort comprised two women and a few men aged 18 to 49 years. Per donor, three plates each were used for CD4 naive and CD4 memory, two for CD8 naive, and one for CD8 memory. To estimate repertoire size and how much clonotype sharing occurs between individuals, the study deeply sequenced the blood TCR repertoires of roughly 5 healthy adults. To increase sequencing depth and limit assay-specific biases, different laboratories used diverse techniques to prepare libraries and sequence TCR repertoires. Leukapheresis yielded between about 0.8 and 8.9 billion PBMCs per donor.

The germline V gene encodes CDR1 SGDLS and CDR2 YYNGEE. Reading from cysteine to phenylalanine, the CDR3 counts 15 amino acids. Only the CDR3 DNA stays, 45 bases, in frame from base 1. V is reduced by 0 bases and J by 1 base, leaving a spacing of 8 bases between them. Broad study findings and their caveats: The genetic and exposure-history diversity represented was limited by the small number of donors. Pairwise subsampling led to the expectation that sequencing depth would affect the degree of clonotype sharing among donors. Estimated clonotype richness was generally larger for naive than for memory subsets. When a handful of donors were compared, the shared fraction of clonotypes was around 4.6% for naive CD4, approximately 3.3% for naive CD8, more than 2% for memory CD4, and around 0.4% for memory CD8. Sampling was restricted to blood, and TCR repertoires in tissue are likely to differ from TCR repertoires in blood. Rarefaction of sorted-subset datasets indicated incomplete sequencing despite the large sequencing depth. Clonotypes shared by all four sorted-subset donors showed higher generation probabilities than non-shared clonotypes.

The donors were healthy, HIV-negative adults with no recently reported acute infections or vaccinations. All donors were Caucasian adults living in Nashville, Tennessee, USA. CD4+ T cells were enriched by magnetic negative selection, after which naive cells were positively selected on CD45RA and the negative fraction was taken as the memory subset. Blood was collected by leukapheresis, and PBMCs were isolated by Ficoll-Histopaque density gradient centrifugation and then cryopreserved in liquid nitrogen vapor phase. Analytical flow cytometry was used to check the purity and quantity of every magnetically sorted T cell population. From each sorted fraction, genomic DNA was isolated and quantified by UV absorbance on a Nanodrop 2000c.

The sequenced material came from naive CD4+ T cells sorted from blood. In light of the paper, this sample's cell subset or site label describes: CD45RA+ positively selected. The V gene is TRBV9 and the J gene is TRBJ2-1; the D gene assignment is perhaps TRBD1 or TRBD2, with each matching 5 bases. The receptor comes from a man between 18 and 35 years old in good health. The CDR3: CASSVVGGSYNEQFF. The DNA is TGTGCCAGCAGCGTAGTTGGGGGTTCCTACAATGAGCAGTTCTTC.